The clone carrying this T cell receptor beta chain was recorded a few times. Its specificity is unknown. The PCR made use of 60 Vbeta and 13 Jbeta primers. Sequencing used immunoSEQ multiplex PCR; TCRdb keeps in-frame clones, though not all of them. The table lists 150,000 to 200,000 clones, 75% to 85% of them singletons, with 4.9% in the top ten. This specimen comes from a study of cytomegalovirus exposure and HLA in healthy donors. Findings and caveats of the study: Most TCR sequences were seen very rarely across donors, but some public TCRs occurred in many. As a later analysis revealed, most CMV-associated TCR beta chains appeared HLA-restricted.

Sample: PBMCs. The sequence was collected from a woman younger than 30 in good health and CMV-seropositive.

The CDR3 DNA reads TGTGCCAGCAGCCGATCGGGTCTAACAGATACGCAGTATTTT. It translates to CASSRSGLTDTQYF. V gene TRBV7-2 combines with J gene TRBJ2-3; D remains ambiguous. Germline CDR1 is SGHTA and CDR2 is FQGNSA. CDR3 length: 14 amino acids. V was clipped by 5 bases and J by 3 bases, with 12 bases between them.